This T cell receptor (beta chain) originates from a study of T cells after posttransplantation cyclophosphamide. J gave up 4 bases and V 1 base, and 11 bases lay outside the gene matches. In germline, CDR1 is SGHTA, CDR2 FQGNSA. The CDR3 has 18 residues. Sampled 1 year posttransplant, controls received myeloablative marrow transplants, methotrexate and a calcineurin inhibitor. Assay used: immunoSEQ multiplex PCR; TCRdb lists only in-frame clones, some missing. The sample lists about 21,000 clones, 80% to 90% seen once, with 1.9% in the top ten. Study results and limitations: TRB overlap between skin or GI tissue T cells and blood was limited. After PTCy, TRB diversity resembled that of CNI/methotrexate controls. Donor CD8+ memory clones often dominated recipient blood repertoires at later times.

On this clone: The antigen is not known.

The chain is built from TRBV7-2 and TRBJ2-5; 11 bases agree with TRBD2. Source: PBMCs, taken around 380 days after allogeneic stem cell transplant with calcineurin inhibitor and methotrexate. This clonotype was sampled from a female patient between 30 and 45 years old who received an allogeneic stem cell transplant from an unrelated donor, was CMV-positive, and had acute and chronic GVHD. The graft donor may have given rise to some T cells. The CDR3 DNA sequence: TGTGCCAGCAGCTTAGAGCGGTCTAGCGGGAGGTTGAGAGAGACCCAGTACTTC. Protein product: CASSLERSSGRLRETQYF. The variable domain in full, with the rest retrieved from reference TRBV7-2 and TRBJ2-5, is GAGVSQSPSNKVTEKGKDVELRCDPISGHTALYWYRQSLGQGLEFLIYFQGNSAPDKSGLPSDRFSAERTGGSVSTLTIQRTQQEDSAVYLCASSLERSSGRLRETQYFGPGTRLLVL.